The text below deals with one T cell receptor (beta chain). Its antigen remains unidentified. A second PCR, run for about 7 to 11 cycles, used a sample-barcoded 5' primer plus a J-beta primer mix. A single record per CDR3 protein comes from TCRdb applying MiXCR to the 5' RACE reads. Among approximately 880,000 distinct CDR3 sequences listed, under 50% were seen once. The data derive from a study of blood T cells in healthy people across ages. The study's findings and limits: Total diversity from one million sequenced T cells was likely underestimated.

This CDR3 comprises 14 residues. From germline, CDR1 is SGHTA and CDR2 FQGNSA. Trimming removed 5 bases at V and 2 bases at J, with 11 bases between. Drawing of peripheral blood yielded roughly 9.3 milliliters from each donor. Samples each had at least 5.5 micrograms of total RNA extracted. The sequence came from a man younger than 40 in good health. V is TRBV7-2 and J is TRBJ2-3; D tentatively fits TRBD1 or TRBD2 (5 bases each). The sample comprised blood. This chain's CDR3 is CASSVGAFTDTQYF. The CDR3 DNA reads as TGTGCCAGCAGCGTCGGGGCCTTCACAGATACGCAGTATTTT.